This T cell receptor (beta chain) was captured in a study of blood T cell repertoires in COVID-19. Study-level background: The origin of the acute and convalescent COVID-19 samples was the United States, Italy and Spain.

Assignments of participants to cohorts depended upon their own reported clinical history. The protocol was immunoSEQ multiplex PCR, while the TCRdb copy is restricted to in-frame clones and leaves out a portion. Altogether over 350,000 clones are present, about 88% being singletons, with the ten largest covering about 1.2%. Sequencing was carried out using PBMCs or T cells enriched from blood (not recorded which). The TCR was taken from a young woman who had recovered from COVID-19.

CDR3 region: CAWRSGMFQETQYF. CDR3 DNA sequence: TGTGCCTGGAGGTCAGGGATGTTCCAAGAGACCCAGTACTTC. The V call is TRBV30, the J call TRBJ2-5; possible D gene TRBD1, 5 bases. Trimming pared 3 bases from V and 1 base from J, leaving 12 bases between. CDR1 and CDR2 (germline): GTSNPN, SVGIG (reference sequence). CDR3 length equals 14 residues.